This T cell receptor beta chain was observed in a study of cytomegalovirus exposure and HLA in healthy donors. Overall study results and limits: The authors enumerated over 150 TCR beta chains as linked to cytomegalovirus.

With respect to this clone: Its cognate antigen is unknown.

CDR3 size: 15 residues. With V trimmed by 6 bases and J by 6 bases, 13 bases remained unmatched. Per germline, CDR1 MNHNY and CDR2 SVGAGI (reference sequence). PCR amplification relied on 60 Vbeta primers (plus 13 Jbeta primers). The data were produced by immunoSEQ multiplex PCR, yet TCRdb's version contains in-frame clones alone and is incomplete. The table shows some 160,000 clones, with approximately 80% occurring only once. This TCR came from a man aged 60 to 75 in good health and CMV-seronegative. This chain joins TRBV6-6 and TRBJ2-7; 8 bases agree with TRBD1. Sequencing input: PBMCs. CDR3 protein: CASRSLWTGPSEQYF. The CDR3 nucleotides read TGTGCCAGCAGGTCCCTTTGGACAGGGCCTAGCGAGCAGTACTTC.